The rows below give T cell receptor beta chains drawn from one sample of a study of T cells in tuberculosis. Using immunoSEQ multiplex PCR, the repertoire was profiled, and TCRdb retains in-frame clones only, with some absent. In the table there are roughly 34,000 clones, around 92% of which are singletons. Sequenced material: PBMCs. The receptor set was obtained from a donor between 10 and 35 years old with latent tuberculosis or without tuberculosis infection. Some clones in this sample may be carry-over from other donors' samples. Both conserved end residues are part of each CDR3. A D gene is named only where the DNA matches it firmly. A row's size may be missing; if present it is once, few, many or a size class.

TRBJ2-7 NA TRBV5-1 NA CASSLEQMNYEQYF TGCGCCAGCAGCTTGGAACAGATGAACTACGAGCAGTACTTC
TRBJ1-1 NA TRBV4-1 TRBD1 CASSQGPGTGDSSGDTEAFF TGCGCCAGCAGCCAAGGGCCCGGGACAGGGGATTCAAGCGGAGACACTGAAGCTTTCTTT
TRBJ1-5 NA TRBV6-1 NA CASSDTGGGQPQHF TGTGCCAGCTCCGACACGGGGGGAGGACAGCCCCAGCATTTT
TRBJ2-7 NA TRBV5-6 NA CASSLGTEYEQYF TGTGCCAGCAGCTTGGGGACAGAATACGAGCAGTACTTC
TRBJ1-6 NA TRBV25-1 NA CASSEPTGRADNSPLHF TGTGCCAGCAGTGAACCCACAGGGAGGGCAGATAATTCACCCCTCCACTTT
TRBJ2-7 NA TRBV6-6 NA CASSSGQTPLEQYF TGTGCCAGCAGTTCCGGACAGACCCCCCTCGAGCAGTACTTC
TRBJ1-3 NA TRBV6-5 NA CASREVGGNTIYF TGTGCCAGCAGGGAGGTTGGTGGAAACACCATATATTTT
TRBJ2-4 NA TRBV10-3 NA CAISESRSSGAKNIQYF TGTGCCATCAGTGAAAGTAGGAGTAGTGGTGCCAAAAACATTCAGTACTTC
TRBJ1-1 NA TRBV7-9 NA CASSHRRENTEAFF TGTGCCAGCAGCCACAGACGGGAAAACACTGAAGCTTTCTTT
TRBJ2-3 NA TRBV19 TRBD2 CASSITSGGPTDTQYF TGTGCCAGTAGTATAACTAGCGGGGGGCCTACAGATACGCAGTATTTT
TRBJ2-7 NA TRBV6-5 TRBD2 CASSLGTSGGYEQYF TGTGCCAGCAGCCTAGGGACTAGCGGGGGCTACGAGCAGTACTTC
TRBJ2-3 NA TRBV28 NA CASSRPLAGTDTQYF TGTGCCAGCAGTCGACCTTTAGCGGGCACAGATACGCAGTATTTT
TRBJ1-1 NA TRBV4-1 TRBD1 CASSPGQGDTEAFF TGCGCCAGCAGCCCGGGACAGGGGGACACTGAAGCTTTCTTT
TRBJ2-2 NA TRBV21-1 NA CASTPGQGYTGELFF TGTGCCAGCACCCCGGGACAGGGTTATACCGGGGAGCTGTTTTTT
TRBJ2-7 NA TRBV5-1 TRBD1 CASSWGSRGPDEQYF TGCGCCAGCAGCTGGGGTAGCAGGGGGCCTGACGAGCAGTACTTC
TRBJ1-1 NA TRBV7-9 NA CASSLAGANTEAFF TGTGCCAGCAGCTTGGCGGGGGCAAACACTGAAGCTTTCTTT
TRBJ2-3 NA TRBV6-1 NA CASSEFGATQYF TGTGCCAGCAGTGAATTTGGGGCAACGCAGTATTTT
TRBJ1-2 NA TRBV28 TRBD1 CASSLGGSLGYTF TGTGCCAGCAGTCTAGGGGGCTCTCTTGGCTACACCTTC
TRBJ1-2 NA TRBV6-5 TRBD1 CASSRGQGSYGYTF TGTGCCAGCAGTCGGGGACAGGGGAGCTATGGCTACACCTTC
TRBJ2-1 NA TRBV9 NA CASSVVGDSYNEQFF TGTGCCAGCAGCGTAGTGGGCGACTCCTACAATGAGCAGTTCTTC
TRBJ2-1 once TRBV13 NA CASTVAPYNEQFF TGTGCCAGCACAGTAGCGCCCTACAATGAGCAGTTCTTC
TRBJ2-7 NA TRBV4-1 NA CASSQVSGLLYEQYF TGCGCCAGCAGCCAAGTAAGTGGGCTCCTTTACGAGCAGTACTTC
TRBJ2-1 NA TRBV19 TRBD2 CASMGTSGSYNEQFF TGTGCCAGTATGGGGACTAGCGGCTCCTACAATGAGCAGTTCTTC
TRBJ2-7 NA TRBV28 NA CASGRGFREQYF TGTGCCAGCGGCAGGGGCTTTCGGGAGCAGTACTTC
TRBJ1-4 NA TRBV7-8 TRBD1 CASSPAPGTGEKLFF TGTGCCAGCAGCCCCGCTCCCGGGACAGGGGAAAAACTGTTTTTT
TRBJ1-1 NA TRBV13 NA CASSLELLVNTEAFF TGTGCCAGCAGCTTAGAACTATTGGTCAACACTGAAGCTTTCTTT
TRBJ1-2 NA TRBV7-9 NA CASSGGLKVDYGYTF TGTGCCAGCAGTGGCGGGCTCAAAGTAGACTATGGCTACACCTTC
TRBJ1-5 once TRBV2 NA CASSGAYATSDQPQHF TGTGCCAGCAGTGGCGCCTACGCAACCTCGGATCAGCCCCAGCATTTT
TRBJ1-5 NA TRBV1 NA CTSSREEGTGNQPQHF TGCACCAGCAGCCGCGAAGAGGGGACAGGCAATCAGCCCCAGCATTTT
TRBJ1-3 NA TRBV4-2 TRBD1 CASSQEGQGAGNTIYF TGTGCCAGCAGCCAAGAGGGACAGGGAGCTGGAAACACCATATATTTT
TRBJ2-1 NA TRBV28 TRBD2 CASSHPRTRINEQFF TGTGCCAGCAGTCACCCTCGGACTAGGATAAATGAGCAGTTCTTC
TRBJ1-2 NA TRBV4-1 NA CASSQFSRGKDYGYTF TGCGCCAGCAGCCAATTTTCTCGGGGTAAGGACTATGGCTACACCTTC
TRBJ1-2 NA TRBV30 TRBD1 CASPRQGGNYGYTF TGTGCCAGCCCCAGACAGGGAGGCAACTATGGCTACACCTTC
TRBJ2-3 NA TRBV7-7 TRBD2 CASSSGRLAGYTDTQYF TGTGCCAGCAGCTCTGGTAGGCTAGCGGGGTACACAGATACGCAGTATTTT
TRBJ2-1 NA TRBV11-2 TRBD2 CASSSATSSGTAEQFF TGTGCCAGCAGCTCGGCGACTAGCTCCGGGACCGCTGAGCAGTTCTTC